This TCR beta chain is drawn from a study of blood T cell repertoires in COVID-19 (dated by TCRdb to the early 2020s). About the investigation overall: The collaborator samples originated in the United States, Italy and Spain and spanned the acute and convalescent phases of COVID-19. Where available, HLA class I and class II types were taken from metadata supplied by the sample provider and were not determined by assay-based typing. The sample metadata nearly always contained a de-identified subject ID, COVID-19 status, age in years and sex. The repertoires were released in a freely available public database intended as a resource for research on the immune response to SARS-CoV-2. The dataset comprised deeply sampled blood TCRbeta repertoires from subjects exposed to, actively infected with, or recovered from COVID-19. Samples were obtained from the ongoing ImmuneRACE study (first 160 participants) and from about 1,300 subjects provided by 6 global collaborators. The prospective study material was composed of cDNA or gDNA derived from T cells, B-cell-depleted T cells, or PBMCs.

What the work shows at the level of the full study, not this receptor alone: How much clinical and demographic metadata was included differed by source and by participant, and the metadata was provided uncurated.

In Seattle, one collaborating source enrolled patients while the infection was active and tracked those patients longitudinally over the course of disease. Each collaborating institution followed its own protocols to collect whole blood in K2EDTA tubes. Collaborator samples were shipped for TCRbeta analysis as frozen whole blood, isolated PBMCs, or DNA extracted from either sample type. TCRbeta CDR3 regions were amplified from genomic DNA using the immunoSEQ Assay, a bias-controlled multiplex PCR. Processing in the source paper ran as follows. Within the assay, amplification of reference gene primers was used to estimate how many nucleated cells each sample contained. To quantify the absolute abundance of each unique TCRbeta CDR3 rearrangement, sequence reads were collapsed and filtered. For each sample, productive Simpson clonality was calculated by taking the square root of Simpson's diversity index across productive rearrangements. What TCRdb holds here is the immuneACCESS table cut down to in-frame rearrangements. Part of the clones is not present; checked against another copy, under half of the missing clones reflect an unresolved V gene, and the others are unexplained. V and J calls and clone size are given by that table; D and trimming were obtained from the DNA. The sample has more than 300,000 clones on record, about 90% of them singletons. In total, the top ten clones hold about 10% of the sample.

As to this clone: There is no known antigen for this receptor. Per-base quality was not reported, and no clone a single base away is much larger than it.

Trimming leaves V shorter by 10 bases and J shorter by 1 base, with the junction holding 21 bases beyond the gene matches. Via the germline V gene, CDR1 is MDHEN and CDR2 SYDVKM. From the cysteine up to the phenylalanine, the CDR3 has a length of 18 residues. The DNA shown is the 54-base CDR3, in frame from base 1. The sequenced sample was peripheral blood. In this chain, TRBV28 is recombined with TRBJ2-5, with 7 bases matching TRBD2. This clonotype was sampled from a woman aged 25-40 years with COVID-19, enrolled during active disease. The DNA sequence reads TGTGCCACCCGCGGGCCCGACGTTGGAGCGGGAATCCAAGAGACCCAGTACTTC. Its product reads: CATRGPDVGAGIQETQYF.